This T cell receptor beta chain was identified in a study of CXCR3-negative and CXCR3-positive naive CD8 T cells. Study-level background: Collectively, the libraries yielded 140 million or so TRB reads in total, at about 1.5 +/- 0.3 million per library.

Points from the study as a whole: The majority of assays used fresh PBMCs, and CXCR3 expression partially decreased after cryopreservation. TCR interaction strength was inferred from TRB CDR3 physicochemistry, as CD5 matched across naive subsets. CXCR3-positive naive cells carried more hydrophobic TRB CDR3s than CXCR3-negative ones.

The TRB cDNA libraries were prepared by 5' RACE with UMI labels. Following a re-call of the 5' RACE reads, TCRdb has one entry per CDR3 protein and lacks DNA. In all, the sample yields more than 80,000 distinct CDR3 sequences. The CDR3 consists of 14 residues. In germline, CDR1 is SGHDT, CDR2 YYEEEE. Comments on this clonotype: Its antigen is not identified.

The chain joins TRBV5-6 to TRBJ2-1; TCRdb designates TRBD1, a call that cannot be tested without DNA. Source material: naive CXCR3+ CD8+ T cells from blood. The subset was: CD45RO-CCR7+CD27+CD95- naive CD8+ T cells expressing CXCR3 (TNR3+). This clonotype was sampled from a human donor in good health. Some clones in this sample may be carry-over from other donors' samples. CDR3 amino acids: CASSYGTGGHEQFF.